These 18 T cell receptor beta chains were sequenced from one sample in a study of cytotoxic CD8 clonotypes in ibrutinib-treated CLL. Clones were read by immunoSEQ multiplex PCR, and TCRdb kept only the in-frame ones, dropping some. The data show about 130,000 clones, 75% to 80% seen once. This material consisted of PBMCs, taken after 24 months of ibrutinib treatment. These receptors were collected from a human donor with chronic lymphocytic leukemia.

Here the CDR3 reads CASSTTTPSYEQYF. In DNA, the CDR3 is TGTGCCAGCAGCACCACGACACCCTCTTACGAGCAGTACTTC. The rearrangement links TRBV7-2 to TRBJ2-7, with D unresolved. This CDR3 is built from 14 residues. Trimming took 5 bases from V and 4 from J, leaving 15 bases between them. Germline lookup yields CDR1 SGHTA and CDR2 FQGNSA.

The J gene is TRBJ1-2, the V gene TRBV4-1, with D tentatively TRBD1 (5 bases). The CDR3 contains 15 residues. From germline, CDR1 is MGHRA and CDR2 YSYEKL. V was pared by 0 bases and J by 7 bases, with 15 bases between. The DNA of the CDR3 is TGCGCCAGCAGCCAAGAATTTCAGGGAACGGGTGGCTACACCTTC. It specifies CASSQEFQGTGGYTF.

The rearrangement links TRBV6-5 to TRBJ2-6; no firm D call. V was trimmed by 2 bases and J by 2 bases, leaving 7 bases between them. This CDR3 region has 15 residues. From germline, CDR1 is MNHEY and CDR2 SVGAGI. DNA of the CDR3: TGTGCCAGCAGTTACGGTGGTCCTGGGGCCAACGTCCTGACTTTC. It is translated as CASSYGGPGANVLTF.

The CDR3 nucleotides are TGTGCCTGGAGTGGAACAGGAAACACTGAAGCTTTCTTT. Residues: CAWSGTGNTEAFF. This chain joins TRBV30 and TRBJ1-1; possibly TRBD1 for D (5 bases). There are 13 residues in the CDR3. V was cut by 1 base and J by 2 bases, with 8 bases left in between. CDR1 is GTSNPN and CDR2 is SVGIG in the germline V gene (reference sequence).

This clone was found a few times. This chain links TRBV4-2 with TRBJ2-1; 13 positions match TRBD2. J gave up 6 bases and V 1 base, and 9 bases lay outside the gene matches. CDR1 and CDR2 (germline): LGHNA, YNFKEQ. The CDR3 has 18 amino acids. The CDR3 DNA reads as TGTGCCAGCAGCCAAGGACTAGCGGGAGGTCGGTTCGGCAATGAGCAGTTCTTC. It encodes CASSQGLAGGRFGNEQFF.

This chain's CDR3 is CASSLGGFGPQNEQFF. The CDR3, as DNA: TGTGCCAGCAGCTTGGGGGGGTTTGGTCCACAGAATGAGCAGTTCTTC. The chain carries TRBV5-4 and TRBJ2-1; D is tentatively TRBD1 or TRBD2 (5 bases each). The CDR3 covers 16 residues. CDR1 is SGHNT and CDR2 is YYREEE in the germline V gene (reference sequence). V gave up 0 bases and J gave up 7 bases, with 17 bases separating them.

The chain uses TRBV15 and TRBJ2-3; TRBD2 matches 10 bases. The germline CDR1 and CDR2 sequences are LNHNV and YYDKDF (reference sequence). CDR3 size: 17 residues. Germline trimming cut 5 bases from V and 6 bases from J; bases unmatched to any gene: 14. The CDR3 region is CATSGRGSSGGEDTQYF. The CDR3 bases are TGTGCCACCAGCGGCCGAGGGTCCAGCGGGGGGGAGGATACGCAGTATTTT.

This clone was picked up one time. This chain uses TRBV11-1 with TRBJ2-3; no clear D. The germline V gene encodes CDR1 SGHAT and CDR2 FQDESV (reference sequence). V lost 3 bases to trimming and J lost 2 bases, with 12 bases between them. This CDR3 has 15 amino acids. In DNA form, the CDR3 reads TGTGCCAGCAGCTTCTCGGGCAGGCCCACAGATACGCAGTATTTT. Protein: CASSFSGRPTDTQYF.

A single count supports this clone. The chain joins TRBV9 to TRBJ2-2, with D possibly being TRBD2 (5 bases). CDR1 and CDR2 from the germline V gene are SGDLS and YYNGEE. The length of the CDR3 is 16 residues. The ends were cut back, 3 bases at V and 4 bases at J, with 16 bases in the middle. In DNA, the CDR3 is TGTGCCAGCAGCGCCCGCCCCGAGCGGCCCACCGGGGAGCTGTTTTTT. This sequence encodes CASSARPERPTGELFF.

The chain employs TRBV5-8 and TRBJ1-4, with D uncertain. V shed 4 bases and J shed 0 bases, with 7 bases lying between them. CDR3 length equals 14 residues. Germline V lookup: CDR1 SGHTS, CDR2 YDEGEE. As DNA, the CDR3 is TGTGCCAGCAGCCAGCCCCCAACTAATGAAAAACTGTTTTTT. It yields the protein CASSQPPTNEKLFF.

Concerning this clone: Sequence at one end of the junction differs from germline and may be a read error. This chain uses TRBV6-1 with TRBJ1-3; no definite D call. The germline V gene has CDR1 MNHNS and CDR2 SASEGT. This CDR3 has 14 residues. CDR3 DNA sequence: TGTGCCATCAGTGAGTCGAAGGGAAGAAACACCATATATTTT. The encoded protein is CAISESKGRNTIYF.

This chain links TRBV6-5 with TRBJ2-7; 10 positions agree with TRBD2. This CDR3 has 14 amino acids. Germline V gene sequence: CDR1 MNHEY, CDR2 SVGAGI. The ends lost 7 bases at V and 9 bases at J; junction bases unmatched: 12. Written as DNA, the CDR3 is TGTGCCAGCACCACAGGGACTAGCGCCAACCCGCAGTACTTC. It encodes CASTTGTSANPQYF.

The chain uses TRBV18 and TRBJ2-3; 9 bases map to TRBD1. The V and J ends lost 3 bases and 2 bases, in that order; junction bases with no gene match: 3. Germline V gives CDR1 KGHSH, CDR2 LQKENI. CDR3 length: 15 amino acids. The CDR3 is CASSPGQGFTDTQYF. Here the CDR3 DNA reads TGTGCCAGCTCACCGGGACAGGGATTCACAGATACGCAGTATTTT.

The rearrangement links TRBV2 to TRBJ2-6, with TRBD2 matching over 9 bases. The J segment lost 0 bases and the V segment lost 1 base, leaving 4 bases of the junction unmatched. Germline assignment: CDR1 SNHLY and CDR2 FYNNEI. This CDR3 spans 18 amino acids. The DNA for the CDR3 is TGTGCCAGCAGTGAAGGCGTTAGCGGGGGCTCTGGGGCCAACGTCCTGACTTTC. This gives the protein CASSEGVSGGSGANVLTF.

This clone was counted a few times. The V call is TRBV7-2, the J call TRBJ2-4; D possibly uses TRBD1 or TRBD2 (6 bases each). Germline CDR1 and CDR2: SGHTA and FQGNSA. With 7 bases removed from V and 6 bases from J, the gap between germline ends came to 19 bases. This CDR3 has 15 residues. CDR3 amino acids: CASTHSGAPGNIQYF. In DNA form, the CDR3 reads TGTGCCAGCACCCACTCGGGGGCACCGGGAAACATTCAGTACTTC.

The chain combines TRBV18 with TRBJ1-1; D not resolved. Trimming cost V 5 bases and J 4 bases, with 11 bases left between them. CDR3 size: 13 residues. Germline-derived CDR1 and CDR2 are KGHSH and LQKENI. CDR3 sequence (DNA): TGTGCCAGCTCAAGGGCGACGGGCACTGAAGCTTTCTTT. Amino acids: CASSRATGTEAFF. Combining the CDR3 with reference TRBV18 and TRBJ1-1 gives the whole variable domain NAGVMQNPRHLVRRRGQEARLRCSPMKGHSHVYWYRQLPEEGLKFMVYLQKENIIDESGMPKERFSAEFPKEGPSILRIQQVVRGDSAAYFCASSRATGTEAFFGQGTRLTVV.

The V call is TRBV9, the J call TRBJ2-7, with D tentatively TRBD1 or TRBD2 (5 bases each). With 4 bases removed from V and 0 bases from J, the gap between germline ends came to 17 bases. Looked up from germline, CDR1 is SGDLS and CDR2 is YYNGEE. This CDR3 comprises 16 residues. This chain's CDR3 is CASSPRGDGFSYEQYF. CDR3 DNA sequence: TGTGCCAGCAGCCCCCGAGGGGACGGTTTCTCCTACGAGCAGTACTTC.

This clone turned up a few times. V is TRBV7-2 and J is TRBJ1-1, with TRBD1 as a possible D gene (5 bases). V was clipped by 2 bases and J by 5 bases, with 12 bases between them. The CDR3 has 14 residues. Germline V CDR1 and CDR2: SGHTA, FQGNSA. Here the CDR3 DNA reads TGTGCCAGCAGCTTAATCCTTTGGGGGACTGAAGCTTTCTTT. This translates into CASSLILWGTEAFF. Full variable domain (missing parts from reference TRBV7-2 and TRBJ1-1): GAGVSQSPSNKVTEKGKDVELRCDPISGHTALYWYRQSLGQGLEFLIYFQGNSAPDKSGLPSDRFSAERTGGSVSTLTIQRTQQEDSAVYLCASSLILWGTEAFFGQGTRLTVV.